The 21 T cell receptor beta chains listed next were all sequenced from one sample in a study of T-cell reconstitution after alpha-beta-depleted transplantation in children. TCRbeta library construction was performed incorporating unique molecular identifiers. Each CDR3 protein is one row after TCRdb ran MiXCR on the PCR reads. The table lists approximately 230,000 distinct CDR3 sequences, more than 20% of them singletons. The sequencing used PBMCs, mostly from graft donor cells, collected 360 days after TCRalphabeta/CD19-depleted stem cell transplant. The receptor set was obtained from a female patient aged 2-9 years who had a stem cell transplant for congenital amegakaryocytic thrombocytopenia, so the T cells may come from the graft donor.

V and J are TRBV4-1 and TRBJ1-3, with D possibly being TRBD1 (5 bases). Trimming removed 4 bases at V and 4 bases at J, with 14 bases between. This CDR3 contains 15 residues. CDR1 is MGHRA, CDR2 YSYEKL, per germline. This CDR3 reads CASSRDGLWGNTIYF. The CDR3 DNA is TGCGCCAGCAGCCGGGACGGACTCTGGGGAAACACCATATATTTT.

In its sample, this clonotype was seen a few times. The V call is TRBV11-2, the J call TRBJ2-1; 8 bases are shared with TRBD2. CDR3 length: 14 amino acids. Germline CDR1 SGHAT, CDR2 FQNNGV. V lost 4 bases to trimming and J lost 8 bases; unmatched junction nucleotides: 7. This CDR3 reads CASSSIAGLHEQFF. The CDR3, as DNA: TGTGCCAGCAGCTCGATAGCGGGGTTGCATGAGCAGTTCTTC.

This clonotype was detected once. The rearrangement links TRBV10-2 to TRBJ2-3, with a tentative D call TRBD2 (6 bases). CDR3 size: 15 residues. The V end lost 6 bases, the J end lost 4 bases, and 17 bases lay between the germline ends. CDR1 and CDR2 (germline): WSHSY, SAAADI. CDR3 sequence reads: CASRLLGGRADTQYF. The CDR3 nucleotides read TGCGCCAGCAGGCTGTTGGGGGGACGGGCAGATACGCAGTATTTT.

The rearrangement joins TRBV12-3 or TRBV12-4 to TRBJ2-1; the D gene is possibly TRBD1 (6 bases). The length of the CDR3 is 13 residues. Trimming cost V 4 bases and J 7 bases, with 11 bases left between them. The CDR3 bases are TGTGCCAGCAGTTGGACAGTAATGAATGAGCAGTTCTTC. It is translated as CASSWTVMNEQFF.

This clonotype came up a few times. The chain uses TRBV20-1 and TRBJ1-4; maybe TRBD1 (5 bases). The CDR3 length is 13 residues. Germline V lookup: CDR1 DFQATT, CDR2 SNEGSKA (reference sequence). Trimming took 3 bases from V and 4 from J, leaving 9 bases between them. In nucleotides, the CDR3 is TGCAGTGCTAGGGGGGGAAGTAATGAAAAACTGTTTTTT. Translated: CSARGGSNEKLFF.

DNA of the CDR3: TGCGCCAGCAGCAGGATCGGGGGACAGATAATCTACGAGCAGTACTTC. Its protein is CASSRIGGQIIYEQYF. J is TRBJ2-7 and V is TRBV5-1; possibly TRBD1 for D (7 bases). V lost 4 bases and J lost 3, with 20 bases in between. The CDR3 length is 16 residues. Germline V gene lookup returns CDR1 SGHRS and CDR2 YFSETQ.

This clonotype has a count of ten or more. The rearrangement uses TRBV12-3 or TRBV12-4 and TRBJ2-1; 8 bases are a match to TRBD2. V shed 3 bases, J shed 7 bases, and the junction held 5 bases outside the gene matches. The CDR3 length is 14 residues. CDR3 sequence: CASSFTSGWNEQFF. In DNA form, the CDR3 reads TGTGCCAGCAGTTTTACTAGCGGTTGGAATGAGCAGTTCTTC.

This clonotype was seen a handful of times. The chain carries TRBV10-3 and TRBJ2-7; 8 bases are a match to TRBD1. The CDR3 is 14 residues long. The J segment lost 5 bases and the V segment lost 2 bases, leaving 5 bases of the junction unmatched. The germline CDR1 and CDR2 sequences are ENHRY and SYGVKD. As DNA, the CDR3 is TGTGCCATCAGTGAGCCGGCAGGGGGCCACGAGCAGTACTTC. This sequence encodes CAISEPAGGHEQYF.

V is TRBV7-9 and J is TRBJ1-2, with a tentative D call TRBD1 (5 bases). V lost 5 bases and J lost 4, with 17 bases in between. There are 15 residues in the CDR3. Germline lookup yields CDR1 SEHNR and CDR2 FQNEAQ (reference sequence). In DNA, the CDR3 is TGTGCCAGCAGCGCTTTATTCGGGGGTGGCTATGGCTACACCTTC. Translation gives CASSALFGGGYGYTF.

In DNA form, the CDR3 reads TGTGCCAGCAGCGTAGATATGGGCTCCTACAATGAGCAGTTCTTC. This codes for CASSVDMGSYNEQFF. The chain is built from TRBV9 and TRBJ2-1; the D is unclear. CDR3 size: 15 residues. Trimming cost V 0 bases and J 0 bases, with 7 bases left between them. Per the germline V gene, CDR1 is SGDLS and CDR2 is YYNGEE.

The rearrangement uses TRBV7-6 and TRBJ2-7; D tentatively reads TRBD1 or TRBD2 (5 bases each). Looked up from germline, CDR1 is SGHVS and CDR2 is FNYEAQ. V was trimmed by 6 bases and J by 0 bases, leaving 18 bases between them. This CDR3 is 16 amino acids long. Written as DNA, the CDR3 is TGTGCCAGCAGTCAAGAGGGGTTTCAGAACTCCTACGAGCAGTACTTC. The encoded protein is CASSQEGFQNSYEQYF.

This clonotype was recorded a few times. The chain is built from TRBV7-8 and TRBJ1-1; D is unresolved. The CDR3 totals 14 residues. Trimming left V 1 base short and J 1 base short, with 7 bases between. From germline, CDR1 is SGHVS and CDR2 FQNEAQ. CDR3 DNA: TGTGCCAGCAGCTTAGTTGGCCCGAACACTGAAGCTTTCTTT. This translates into CASSLVGPNTEAFF.

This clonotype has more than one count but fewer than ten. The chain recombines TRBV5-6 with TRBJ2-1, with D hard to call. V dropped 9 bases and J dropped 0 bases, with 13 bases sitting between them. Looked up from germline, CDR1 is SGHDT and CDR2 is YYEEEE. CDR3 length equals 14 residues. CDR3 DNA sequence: TGTGCCACCCGACCCAAGAGCTCCTACAATGAGCAGTTCTTC. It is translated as CATRPKSSYNEQFF.

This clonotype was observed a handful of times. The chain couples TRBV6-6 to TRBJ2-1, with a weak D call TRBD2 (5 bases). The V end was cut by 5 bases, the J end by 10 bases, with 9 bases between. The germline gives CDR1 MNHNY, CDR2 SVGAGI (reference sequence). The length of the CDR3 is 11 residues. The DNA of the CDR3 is TGTGCCAGCAGTCATTCGGGGGAGCAGTTCTTC. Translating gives CASSHSGEQFF.

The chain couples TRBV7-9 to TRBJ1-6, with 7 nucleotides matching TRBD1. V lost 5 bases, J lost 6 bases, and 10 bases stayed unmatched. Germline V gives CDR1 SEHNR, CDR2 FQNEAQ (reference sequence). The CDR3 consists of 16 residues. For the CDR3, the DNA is TGTGCCAGCAGCCCCCCGGACAGGACGTTTAATTCACCCCTCCACTTT. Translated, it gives CASSPPDRTFNSPLHF.

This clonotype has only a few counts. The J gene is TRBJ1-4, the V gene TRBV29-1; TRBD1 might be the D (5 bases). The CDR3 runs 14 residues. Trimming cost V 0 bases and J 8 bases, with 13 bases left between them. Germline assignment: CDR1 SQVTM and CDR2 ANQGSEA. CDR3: CSVEEGTSGEKLFF. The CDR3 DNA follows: TGCAGCGTTGAAGAAGGGACCTCTGGGGAAAAACTGTTTTTT. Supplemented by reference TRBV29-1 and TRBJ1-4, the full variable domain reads SAVISQKPSRDICQRGTSLTIQCQVDSQVTMMFWYRQQPGQSLTLIATANQGSEATYESGFVIDKFPISRPNLTFSTLTVSNMSPEDSSIYLCSVEEGTSGEKLFFGSGTQLSVL.

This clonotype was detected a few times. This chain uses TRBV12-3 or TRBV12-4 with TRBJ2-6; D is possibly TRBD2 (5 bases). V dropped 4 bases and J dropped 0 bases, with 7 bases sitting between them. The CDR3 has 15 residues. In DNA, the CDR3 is TGTGCCAGCAGTTCGGGATTCTCTGGGGCCAACGTCCTGACTTTC. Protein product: CASSSGFSGANVLTF.

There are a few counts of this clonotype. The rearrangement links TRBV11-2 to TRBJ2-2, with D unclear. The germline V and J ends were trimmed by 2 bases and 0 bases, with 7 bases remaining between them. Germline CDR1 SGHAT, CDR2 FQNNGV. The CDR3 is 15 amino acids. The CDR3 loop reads CASSLIRTNTGELFF. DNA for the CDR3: TGTGCCAGCAGCTTAATACGTACGAACACCGGGGAGCTGTTTTTT.

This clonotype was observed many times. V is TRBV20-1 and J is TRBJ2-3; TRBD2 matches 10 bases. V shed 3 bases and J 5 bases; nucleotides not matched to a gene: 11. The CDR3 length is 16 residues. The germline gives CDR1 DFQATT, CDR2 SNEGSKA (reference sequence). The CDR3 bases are TGCAGTGCTAGGGCTAGCGGGAGTTCAACCGGAGATACGCAGTATTTT. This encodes CSARASGSSTGDTQYF.

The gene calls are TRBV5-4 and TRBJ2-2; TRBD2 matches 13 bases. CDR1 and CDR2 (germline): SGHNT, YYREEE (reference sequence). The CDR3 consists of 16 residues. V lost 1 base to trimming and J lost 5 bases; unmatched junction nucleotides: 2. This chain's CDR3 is CASSLKTSGRTGELFF. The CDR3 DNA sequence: TGTGCCAGCAGCTTGAAGACTAGCGGGAGGACCGGGGAGCTGTTTTTT.

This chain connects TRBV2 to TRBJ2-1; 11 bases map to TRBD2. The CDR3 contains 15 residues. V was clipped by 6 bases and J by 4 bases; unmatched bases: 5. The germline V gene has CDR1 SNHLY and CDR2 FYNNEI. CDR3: CASSKRTSGYNEQFF. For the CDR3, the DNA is TGTGCCAGCAGCAAACGGACTAGCGGGTACAATGAGCAGTTCTTC.